The 16 T cell receptor beta chains given below trace back to one sample, sequenced in a study of patients and donors after allogeneic stem cell transplantation. TCRdb reanalysed the RT-PCR reads using MiXCR and keeps one entry per CDR3 protein. The sample includes about 160,000 distinct CDR3 sequences, roughly 22% of them seen just once. Material: blood, either unsorted or a sorted T cell fraction (not recorded which). Receptors were obtained from a human donor who was either an allogeneic HSCT recipient or a stem cell or donor lymphocyte infusion donor (not recorded which). It is not recorded whose cells these are; they may come from a transplant donor.

The chain employs TRBV7-2 and TRBJ2-5, with a possible D match to TRBD2 (6 bases). The CDR3 is 16 amino acids. The germline V gene has CDR1 SGHTA and CDR2 FQGNSA. V was clipped by 1 base and J by 3 bases, with 15 bases between them. CDR3 in DNA: TGTGCCAGCAGCTTAGGGGCTGGCGGGATTAAAGAGACCCAGTACTTC. Translation gives CASSLGAGGIKETQYF.

This clonotype was seen at least ten times. This rearrangement joins TRBV5-1 to TRBJ2-1; possible D gene TRBD1, 6 bases. The germline V gene has CDR1 SGHRS and CDR2 YFSETQ. V lost 1 base, J lost 6 bases, and 14 bases lay in between. This CDR3 has 15 residues. CDR3 region: CASSLSLSGANEQFF. CDR3 in DNA: TGCGCCAGCAGCTTGAGTCTTTCAGGGGCCAATGAGCAGTTCTTC.

This clonotype was observed a handful of times. The rearrangement uses TRBV27 and TRBJ1-4; 8 positions agree with TRBD1. This CDR3 spans 17 amino acids. Germline loops: CDR1 MNHEY, CDR2 SMNVEV (reference sequence). Losses at the gene ends were 5 bases for V and 1 base for J; bases not matched to a gene: 9. CDR3 loop: CASSLIGQGGTNEKLFF. CDR3 DNA: TGTGCCAGCAGTCTTATCGGACAGGGAGGAACTAATGAAAAACTGTTTTTT.

In DNA form, the CDR3 reads TGTGCCAGCAGCGTGGACTCAAGCTCCTACAATGAGCAGTTCTTC. Protein product: CASSVDSSSYNEQFF. The chain is built from TRBV9 and TRBJ2-1; weak D call: TRBD2 (5 bases). This CDR3 spans 15 amino acids. From germline, CDR1 is SGDLS and CDR2 YYNGEE. Trimming took off 2 bases at V and 0 bases at J, with 9 bases between the two ends. Filled out from reference TRBV9 and TRBJ2-1, the complete variable domain reads DSGVTQTPKHLITATGQRVTLRCSPRSGDLSVYWYQQSLDQGLQFLIQYYNGEERAKGNILERFSAQQFPDLHSELNLSSLELGDSALYFCASSVDSSSYNEQFFGPGTRLTVL.

This clonotype has a handful of counts. The chain joins TRBV7-9 to TRBJ1-1; the D is unclear. Germline V gives CDR1 SEHNR, CDR2 FQNEAQ (reference sequence). The V gene lost 5 bases and the J gene lost 0 bases, with 4 bases spanning the gap. This CDR3 has 12 amino acids. CDR3 region: CASSPLNTEAFF. Written as DNA, the CDR3 is TGTGCCAGCAGCCCCCTGAACACTGAAGCTTTCTTT.

This clonotype was picked up a small number of times. This chain uses TRBV5-1 with TRBJ2-1, with D possibly TRBD1 on 5 matching bases. The CDR3 is made up of 13 amino acids. Deletions cut 4 bases from V and 5 bases from J, with 10 bases between. The V gene's germline CDR1 is SGHRS and CDR2 YFSETQ. CDR3 DNA sequence: TGCGCCAGCAGCATAGACAGCAACAATGAGCAGTTCTTC. It translates to CASSIDSNNEQFF. Using reference TRBV5-1 and TRBJ2-1 for the parts outside the CDR3, the full variable domain is KAGVTQTPRYLIKTRGQQVTLSCSPISGHRSVSWYQQTPGQGLQFLFEYFSETQRNKGNFPGRFSGRQFSNSRSEMNVSTLELGDSALYLCASSIDSNNEQFFGPGTRLTVL.

V is TRBV5-1 and J is TRBJ2-1; D gene ambiguous. CDR1 is SGHRS and CDR2 is YFSETQ in the germline V gene. V was shortened by 0 bases and J by 4 bases, with 14 bases between the two germline ends. The CDR3 is 16 residues long. CDR3 nucleotide sequence: TGCGCCAGCAGCTTGGGACCTAGACATAATTACAATGAGCAGTTCTTC. Translated, it gives CASSLGPRHNYNEQFF.

The chain combines TRBV15 with TRBJ2-3; 10 bases map to TRBD2. The length of the CDR3 is 15 residues. The V segment lost 0 bases and the J segment 4 bases; nucleotides outside the gene matches: 1. Germline lookup yields CDR1 LNHNV and CDR2 YYDKDF (reference sequence). The CDR3: CATSREGTSADTQYF. CDR3 DNA: TGTGCCACCAGCAGAGAGGGGACTAGCGCAGATACGCAGTATTTT.

Only a few counts were recorded for this clonotype. J is TRBJ1-2 and V is TRBV19; D perhaps matches TRBD1 (6 bases). CDR3 length: 15 residues. The germline V gene has CDR1 LNHDA and CDR2 SQIVND (reference sequence). V lost 5 bases and J 2 bases, leaving 15 bases between the germline ends. CDR3 nucleotides: TGTGCCAGTAGTCTTATTCGTACAGGGAACTATGGCTACACCTTC. Encoded protein: CASSLIRTGNYGYTF.

This clonotype has a handful of counts. The J gene is TRBJ2-7, the V gene TRBV18, with 9 positions matching TRBD2. Unmatched junction bases numbered 0, after V lost 0 bases and J lost 3 bases. CDR3 size: 14 residues. Looked up from germline, CDR1 is KGHSH and CDR2 is LQKENI. The CDR3: CASSPPTSGYEQYF. CDR3 bases: TGTGCCAGCTCACCACCGACTAGCGGCTACGAGCAGTACTTC.

The chain combines TRBV12-3 or TRBV12-4 with TRBJ2-5; 8 positions agree with TRBD1. This CDR3 has 15 residues. The trim removed 7 bases at V and 5 bases at J, leaving 12 bases unmatched. The CDR3 loop reads CASNVGRGQRETQYF. In nucleotides, the CDR3 is TGTGCCAGCAATGTCGGCAGGGGGCAGCGGGAGACCCAGTACTTC.

This clonotype came up many times. V usage is TRBV9 and J usage is TRBJ2-2; D is undetermined. The V and J ends lost 4 bases and 4 bases respectively, with 8 bases between them. Germline loops: CDR1 SGDLS, CDR2 YYNGEE. The CDR3 is 13 residues long. The CDR3: CASSIQFTGELFF. The CDR3 nucleotides are TGTGCCAGCAGCATACAATTCACCGGGGAGCTGTTTTTT.

This chain uses TRBV9 with TRBJ2-3; D might be TRBD2 (5 bases). CDR1 is SGDLS, CDR2 YYNGEE, per germline. CDR3 length: 16 residues. V lost 0 bases to trimming and J lost 0 bases, with 11 bases between them. This CDR3 reads CASSVDPRDSTDTQYF. In DNA, the CDR3 is TGTGCCAGCAGCGTAGATCCGAGGGATAGCACAGATACGCAGTATTTT.

This clonotype was seen at least ten times. CDR3 bases: TGTGCCAGCAGTTTATCAGGGGGCTATAATTCACCCCTCCACTTT. It specifies CASSLSGGYNSPLHF. The J gene is TRBJ1-6, the V gene TRBV12-3 or TRBV12-4, with TRBD1 matching 7 bases. The J segment lost 3 bases and the V segment lost 2 bases, leaving 1 base of the junction unmatched. This CDR3 is built from 15 residues.

The sample holds a few counts of this clonotype. The chain joins TRBV5-8 to TRBJ2-3; D is unresolved. Trimming took off 0 bases at V and 5 bases at J, with 7 bases between the two ends. The CDR3 has 13 residues. The V gene's germline CDR1 is SGHTS and CDR2 YDEGEE. CDR3 DNA sequence: TGTGCCAGCAGCTTGGGACGAGTAGATACGCAGTATTTT. It yields the protein CASSLGRVDTQYF.

V is TRBV5-1 and J is TRBJ1-2, with D possibly being TRBD1 (5 bases). Germline CDR1 and CDR2: SGHRS and YFSETQ. The V and J ends lost 0 bases and 5 bases respectively, with 11 bases between them. The CDR3 runs 14 residues. The CDR3 here is CASSLAWTQYGYTF. CDR3 coding DNA: TGCGCCAGCAGCTTGGCCTGGACACAGTATGGCTACACCTTC.